The next 26 T cell receptor beta chains were all read from a single sample in a study of blood T cell repertoires in COVID-19. Some clones are missing from TCRdb's copy, which holds only in-frame ones; the method was immunoSEQ multiplex PCR. The table records 380,000 or so clones, over 65% of them present only once. The sample was peripheral blood. All receptors derive from a human donor with acute or convalescent COVID-19. The donor label of this sample is uncertain.

The V gene is TRBV6-5, the J gene TRBJ1-2, with D perhaps TRBD1 (6 bases). The CDR3 runs 13 residues. Germline V gives CDR1 MNHEY, CDR2 SVGAGI. V was trimmed by 7 bases and J by 6 bases, leaving 15 bases between them. In DNA, the CDR3 is TGTGCCAGCACCTTACAGGGTAGGAATGGCTACACCTTC. Amino acid sequence: CASTLQGRNGYTF.

The chain couples TRBV3-1 (or the pseudogene TRBV3-2) to TRBJ2-2; 12 bases map to TRBD2. The germline CDR1 and CDR2 sequences are LGHDT and YNNKEL (reference sequence). This CDR3 has 21 amino acids. The ends lost 6 bases at V and 0 bases at J; junction bases unmatched: 17. The CDR3 region is CASSLRPGRLAGVSNTGELFF. DNA for the CDR3: TGTGCCAGCAGTCTTCGACCGGGGCGACTAGCGGGAGTATCGAACACCGGGGAGCTGTTTTTT.

The chain joins TRBV30 to TRBJ1-2, with a possible D match to TRBD1 (6 bases). The CDR3 covers 12 residues. V lost 4 bases to trimming and J lost 3 bases, with 9 bases between them. In germline, CDR1 is GTSNPN, CDR2 SVGIG (reference sequence). CDR3 sequence reads: CAWTGAHYGYTF. DNA of the CDR3: TGTGCCTGGACAGGGGCTCACTATGGCTACACCTTC.

The chain couples TRBV5-1 to TRBJ2-5, with 9 nucleotides matching TRBD2. This CDR3 spans 14 amino acids. Germline CDR1 and CDR2: SGHRS and YFSETQ. Germline trimming cut 3 bases from V and 2 bases from J; bases unmatched to any gene: 2. In DNA, the CDR3 is TGCGCCAGCAGCTCGCGGGGGGGTCAAGAGACCCAGTACTTC. This translates into CASSSRGGQETQYF.

The chain is built from TRBV14 and TRBJ2-1, with D perhaps TRBD2 (6 bases). V shed 0 bases and J shed 12 bases, with 9 bases lying between them. The germline gives CDR1 SGHDN, CDR2 FVKESK. The CDR3 is 12 residues long. CDR3 sequence reads: CASSQEFGGQFF. Here the CDR3 DNA reads TGTGCCAGCAGCCAAGAATTCGGGGGGCAGTTCTTC. Full variable domain (rest looked up from reference TRBV14 and TRBJ2-1): EAGVTQFPSHSVIEKGQTVTLRCDPISGHDNLYWYRRVMGKEIKFLLHFVKESKQDESGMPNNRFLAERTGGTYSTLKVQPAELEDSGVYFCASSQEFGGQFFGPGTRLTVL.

The chain joins TRBV3-1 (or the pseudogene TRBV3-2) to TRBJ1-1; possibly TRBD1 for D (5 bases). The CDR3 covers 15 residues. Deletions cut 4 bases from V and 6 bases from J, with 18 bases between. Per the germline V gene, CDR1 is LGHDT and CDR2 is YNNKEL (reference sequence). The CDR3 coding sequence is TGTGCCAGCAGCCCCCGGGGGGGAGGTCAGCCTGAAGCTTTCTTT. This sequence encodes CASSPRGGGQPEAFF.

V is TRBV5-1 and J is TRBJ1-1, with D perhaps TRBD1 (5 bases). The germline V gene encodes CDR1 SGHRS and CDR2 YFSETQ. V lost 0 bases and J lost 6, with 18 bases in between. CDR3 length: 16 residues. CDR3 in DNA: TGCGCCAGCAGCTTGGGCTCCGGGACCTGGAGGGCTGAAGCTTTCTTT. This sequence encodes CASSLGSGTWRAEAFF.

The rearrangement joins TRBV7-2 to TRBJ1-2, with D unclear. Germline V gene lookup returns CDR1 SGHTA and CDR2 FQGNSA. The germline V and J ends were trimmed by 3 bases and 3 bases, with 11 bases remaining between them. This CDR3 comprises 14 residues. The CDR3 DNA reads as TGTGCCAGCAGCTTTAGGATTGAGGACTATGGCTACACCTTC. It yields the protein CASSFRIEDYGYTF. Supplemented by reference TRBV7-2 and TRBJ1-2, the full variable domain reads GAGVSQSPSNKVTEKGKDVELRCDPISGHTALYWYRQSLGQGLEFLIYFQGNSAPDKSGLPSDRFSAERTGGSVSTLTIQRTQQEDSAVYLCASSFRIEDYGYTFGSGTRLTVV.

This chain connects TRBV15 to TRBJ2-2, with 8 bases aligning to TRBD2. Germline CDR1 LNHNV, CDR2 YYDKDF (reference sequence). The CDR3 runs 17 residues. V trimming: 3 bases; J trimming: 6 bases; junction bases outside the gene matches: 12. The CDR3 bases are TGTGCCACCAGCAGCCCCATAGCGGGAAATAAGGCCGGGGAGCTGTTTTTT. Protein: CATSSPIAGNKAGELFF. The full variable domain, its missing parts supplied by reference TRBV15 and TRBJ2-2, is DAMVIQNPRYQVTQFGKPVTLSCSQTLNHNVMYWYQQKSSQAPKLLFHYYDKDFNNEADTPDNFQSRRPNTSFCFLDIRSPGLGDTAMYLCATSSPIAGNKAGELFFGEGSRLTVL.

J is TRBJ1-1 and V is TRBV27; TRBD1 matches 9 bases. The CDR3 is 14 residues long. The V gene end was trimmed by 4 bases and the J gene end by 4 bases; junction bases not matched to a gene: 4. Germline lookup yields CDR1 MNHEY and CDR2 SMNVEV (reference sequence). The CDR3 protein is CASSYRGHGTEAFF. DNA of the CDR3: TGTGCCAGCAGTTACAGGGGGCATGGCACTGAAGCTTTCTTT.

The V gene is TRBV6-6, the J gene TRBJ1-2, with D tentatively TRBD1 (5 bases). Germline assignment: CDR1 MNHNY and CDR2 SVGAGI (reference sequence). V was trimmed by 6 bases and J by 4 bases, leaving 12 bases between them. This CDR3 has 13 amino acids. CDR3 DNA: TGTGCCAGCAGAGGGAGGGGCAGCTATGGCTACACCTTC. It encodes CASRGRGSYGYTF.

The gene calls are TRBV18 and TRBJ1-5; TRBD1 agrees at 9 bases. Unmatched junction bases numbered 5, after V lost 2 bases and J lost 3 bases. The CDR3 extends over 16 amino acids. Germline V gene lookup returns CDR1 KGHSH and CDR2 LQKENI. The CDR3 DNA reads TGTGCCAGCTCACCATTGGGACAGGGTAACAATCAGCCCCAGCATTTT. It yields the protein CASSPLGQGNNQPQHF.

In DNA form, the CDR3 reads TGTGCCAGCAGGACCCTCGGGACAGGGGTAATGAGGTGGAATGAAAAACTGTTTTTT. Translation: CASRTLGTGVMRWNEKLFF. J is TRBJ1-4 and V is TRBV28; 10 nucleotides line up with TRBD1. Germline CDR1 and CDR2: MDHEN and SYDVKM. Germline trimming cut 6 bases from V and 5 bases from J; bases unmatched to any gene: 18. CDR3 length equals 19 residues.

This sequence joins TRBV6-5 and TRBJ2-7; perhaps TRBD1 as D (6 bases). The CDR3 runs 14 residues. The germline gives CDR1 MNHEY, CDR2 SVGAGI. The ends were cut back, 6 bases at V and 6 bases at J, with 18 bases in the middle. The CDR3 coding sequence is TGTGCCAGCAGCCGAGGACAGTCAAGGGGCGAGCAGTACTTC. Amino acid sequence: CASSRGQSRGEQYF.

The chain links TRBV18 to TRBJ1-1, with TRBD1 matching over 10 bases. The V segment lost 6 bases and the J segment 3 bases; nucleotides outside the gene matches: 4. The CDR3 length is 14 residues. CDR1 is KGHSH, CDR2 LQKENI, per germline. The CDR3 DNA sequence: TGTGCCAGCTCCGAGACAGGGGGCCACACTGAAGCTTTCTTT. Its translation is CASSETGGHTEAFF.

V gene TRBV5-1 combines with J gene TRBJ1-2; 9 bases map to TRBD1. Germline-derived CDR1 and CDR2 are SGHRS and YFSETQ. The V segment lost 5 bases and the J segment 5 bases; nucleotides outside the gene matches: 10. The CDR3 length is 15 residues. The chain's CDR3 is CASRGKGQGSYGYTF. The CDR3, as DNA: TGCGCCAGCAGAGGAAAGGGACAGGGCTCGTATGGCTACACCTTC.

The chain combines TRBV5-1 with TRBJ2-3; tentative D call: TRBD2 (5 bases). This CDR3 comprises 16 residues. The germline V gene encodes CDR1 SGHRS and CDR2 YFSETQ. Trimming removed 2 bases from V and 0 bases from J, with 13 bases in between. This CDR3 is CASSFPSLSSTDTQYF. CDR3 sequence (DNA): TGCGCCAGCAGCTTCCCTAGCCTTTCTAGCACAGATACGCAGTATTTT.

The rearrangement links TRBV28 to TRBJ2-3; D perhaps matches TRBD2 (6 bases). In germline, CDR1 is MDHEN, CDR2 SYDVKM. The CDR3 is made up of 16 amino acids. The V end lost 7 bases, the J end lost 1 base, and 18 bases lay between the germline ends. The CDR3 is CASTPPGLLRTDTQYF. DNA of the CDR3: TGTGCCAGCACCCCCCCGGGACTTCTACGCACAGATACGCAGTATTTT.

The chain couples TRBV20-1 to TRBJ2-7; possibly TRBD1 for D (5 bases). V was cut by 3 bases and J by 2 bases, with 11 bases left in between. The CDR3 is 13 amino acids. Germline V gives CDR1 DFQATT, CDR2 SNEGSKA (reference sequence). The CDR3 sequence: CSASLLGAYEQYF. DNA for the CDR3: TGCAGTGCTAGTTTATTAGGGGCCTACGAGCAGTACTTC.

V gene TRBV27 combines with J gene TRBJ2-7, with D unclear. V shed 3 bases and J shed 3 bases, with 12 bases lying between them. The CDR3 covers 14 residues. Germline V CDR1 and CDR2: MNHEY, SMNVEV (reference sequence). CDR3 loop: CASSLGSSFYEQYF. CDR3 nucleotide sequence: TGTGCCAGCAGTTTGGGCAGCTCCTTCTACGAGCAGTACTTC.

V usage is TRBV25-1 and J usage is TRBJ1-6, with TRBD1 matching 7 bases. Per the germline V gene, CDR1 is MGHDK and CDR2 is SYGVNS. J lost 6 bases, V lost 6 bases, and 5 bases had no gene match. CDR3 length equals 14 residues. Here the CDR3 reads CASRLGQTNSPLHF. CDR3 bases: TGTGCCAGCAGATTGGGACAGACTAATTCACCCCTCCACTTT.

The rearrangement joins TRBV6-5 to TRBJ2-7; 10 bases match TRBD2. CDR1 is MNHEY and CDR2 is SVGAGI in the germline V gene. This CDR3 is built from 15 residues. Trimming cost V 2 bases and J 3 bases; bases outside gene matches: 4. CDR3 amino acids: CASSYTPSGGYEQYF. Here the CDR3 DNA reads TGTGCCAGCAGTTACACCCCTAGCGGGGGCTACGAGCAGTACTTC.

The J gene is TRBJ2-2, the V gene TRBV27, with 8 bases fitting TRBD2. This CDR3 has 16 amino acids. Germline V gene lookup returns CDR1 MNHEY and CDR2 SMNVEV (reference sequence). J gave up 4 bases and V 5 bases, and 9 bases lay outside the gene matches. In DNA, the CDR3 is TGTGCCAGCAGTCCTCCCGGGACTAGTCCCACCGGGGAGCTGTTTTTT. Encoded protein: CASSPPGTSPTGELFF.

This chain links TRBV20-1 with TRBJ2-1; tentative D call: TRBD1 (5 bases). Germline CDR1 reads DFQATT; CDR2 reads SNEGSKA (reference sequence). The CDR3 extends over 11 amino acids. Trimming removed 6 bases from V and 7 bases from J, with 10 bases in between. As DNA, the CDR3 is TGCAGTGCGGGCCCAGGGAATGAGCAGTTCTTC. Translated, it gives CSAGPGNEQFF.

A remark on this clone: The sample has other DNA sequences that encode this CDR3 too. V usage is TRBV5-1 and J usage is TRBJ2-5; D remains ambiguous. Trimming removed 2 bases at V and 0 bases at J, with 5 bases between. CDR3 length: 13 residues. The V gene's germline CDR1 is SGHRS and CDR2 YFSETQ. CDR3 amino acids: CASSFTDQETQYF. DNA of the CDR3: TGCGCCAGCAGCTTCACAGACCAAGAGACCCAGTACTTC.

For the CDR3, the DNA is TGTGCCAGCAGGGACATGGATGAGCAGTTCTTC. It yields the protein CASRDMDEQFF. The chain couples TRBV6-5 to TRBJ2-1; D may be TRBD1 (5 bases). This CDR3 has 11 amino acids. CDR1 and CDR2 (germline): MNHEY, SVGAGI. V lost 6 bases to trimming and J lost 8 bases, with 8 bases between them.